Listed here is a single TCR beta chain. Sequenced by immunoSEQ multiplex PCR; TCRdb stores in-frame clones only, minus some. This table has tens of thousands of clones, over 80% appearing once. V gave up 0 bases and J gave up 4 bases; unmatched junction bases: 9. Germline CDR1 and CDR2: GTSNPN and SVGIG (reference sequence). This CDR3 contains 15 residues. The record originates from a study of blood T cell repertoires in COVID-19. Source material: peripheral blood. The TCR comes from an older man with acute or convalescent COVID-19. The genes are TRBV30 and TRBJ2-7; 7 bases map to TRBD2. The CDR3 reads CAWSVLARYGYEQYF. In nucleotides, the CDR3 is TGTGCCTGGAGTGTACTAGCGAGGTATGGGTACGAGCAGTACTTC.